These T cell receptor beta chains were read from a single sample in a study of T cell changes during pregnancy in multiple sclerosis. Produced via immunoSEQ multiplex PCR; TCRdb's table is partial and in-frame only. The table has tens of thousands of clones, under 95% seen once; the top ten hold roughly 0.41%. The specimen was CD4+ T cells from peripheral blood mononuclear cells, collected in the second trimester of pregnancy. The receptors stem from a female donor in good health, enrolled as a control in a pregnancy study. Each CDR3 is given with its conserved first and last residue. A D gene is named only where the DNA matches it firmly. Rows may omit the clone size; those that give it use once, few, many or a size class.

v_call,clone_size,d_call,j_call,cdr3_aa,cdr3_nt
TRBV27,NA,NA,TRBJ2-2,CASSLTRRIHHTGELFF,TGTGCCAGCAGCCTCACGAGGCGAATACATCACACCGGGGAGCTGTTTTTT
TRBV9,NA,NA,TRBJ2-1,CASSVGQYSEQFF,TGTGCCAGCAGCGTAGGTCAGTACAGTGAGCAGTTCTTC
TRBV27,NA,TRBD2,TRBJ2-7,CASSLGASGFYEQYF,TGTGCCAGCAGTTTAGGGGCTAGCGGGTTTTACGAGCAGTACTTC
TRBV7-8,NA,TRBD2,TRBJ2-2,CASISGRRWGGELFF,TGTGCCAGCATTAGCGGGAGGCGGTGGGGCGGGGAGCTGTTTTTT
TRBV11-2,NA,TRBD1,TRBJ1-4,CASSGGQGEKLFF,TGTGCCAGCAGCGGGGGACAGGGCGAAAAACTGTTTTTT
TRBV1,NA,NA,TRBJ2-7,CTSGHSGKLSYEQYF,TGCACCAGCGGACATAGCGGGAAGCTCTCCTACGAGCAGTACTTC
TRBV19,NA,NA,TRBJ1-1,CASSRTANTEAFF,TGTGCCAGTAGTAGAACAGCGAACACTGAAGCTTTCTTT
TRBV30,NA,TRBD1,TRBJ1-1,CAWTDRGNTEAFF,TGTGCCTGGACTGACAGGGGGAACACTGAAGCTTTCTTT
TRBV5-1,NA,TRBD1,TRBJ2-7,CASSSPDRIEQYF,TGCGCCAGCAGCTCCCCGGACAGGATCGAGCAGTACTTC
TRBV10-3,NA,NA,TRBJ1-1,CAISESGGSTEAFF,TGTGCCATCAGTGAGTCGGGTGGGAGCACTGAAGCTTTCTTT
TRBV5-4,NA,NA,TRBJ2-2,CASRRSGLQDGELFF,TGTGCCAGCAGAAGGAGCGGCCTTCAAGACGGGGAGCTGTTTTTT
TRBV7-2,NA,TRBD2,TRBJ2-5,CASSLGPPQRGGSKTQYF,TGTGCCAGCAGCTTAGGGCCCCCCCAGCGGGGGGGCTCGAAGACCCAGTACTTC
TRBV14,NA,TRBD2,TRBJ2-5,CASSQVRGGQETQYF,TGTGCCAGCAGCCAAGTACGGGGGGGGCAAGAGACCCAGTACTTC
TRBV4-1,NA,NA,TRBJ1-3,CASSQDRTIYF,TGCGCCAGCAGCCAAGATCGCACCATATATTTT
TRBV5-6,once,TRBD1,TRBJ1-4,CASSPRDRGNEKLFF,TGTGCCAGCAGCCCCCGGGACAGGGGAAATGAAAAACTGTTTTTT
TRBV5-1,NA,NA,TRBJ1-1,CASSLRGPNTEAFF,TGCGCCAGCAGCTTAAGGGGCCCGAACACTGAAGCTTTCTTT
TRBV30,NA,NA,TRBJ1-1,CAWTGNMNTEAFF,TGTGCCTGGACAGGGAACATGAACACTGAAGCTTTCTTT
TRBV7-2,few,NA,TRBJ1-6,CASSSSIPTRNSPLHF,TGTGCCAGCAGCTCATCGATACCCACTCGCAATTCACCCCTCCACTTT
TRBV29-1,NA,TRBD1,TRBJ2-3,CSVEATDRGTDTQYF,TGCAGCGTTGAAGCCACGGACAGGGGCACAGATACGCAGTATTTT
TRBV6-6,NA,NA,TRBJ1-6,CASGDGSYNSPLHF,TGTGCCAGCGGAGACGGCTCCTATAATTCACCCCTCCACTTT
TRBV5-1,NA,NA,TRBJ2-3,CASSLDGGGTDTQYF,TGCGCCAGCAGCTTGGATGGCGGGGGCACAGATACGCAGTATTTT
TRBV30,NA,TRBD1,TRBJ2-6,CAWSPGTGSGANVLTF,TGTGCCTGGAGTCCCGGGACAGGGTCTGGGGCCAACGTCCTGACTTTC
TRBV10-3,NA,NA,TRBJ2-2,CAISESRLSTGELFF,TGTGCCATCAGTGAGTCGAGACTATCGACCGGGGAGCTGTTTTTT
TRBV13,once,TRBD2,TRBJ2-2,CASSLRGLTGELFF,TGTGCCAGCAGCTTGCGGGGGTTAACCGGGGAGCTGTTTTTT
TRBV6-1,NA,TRBD2,TRBJ2-1,CASTGTSGRVYEQFF,TGTGCCAGCACCGGGACTAGCGGGAGAGTATATGAGCAGTTCTTC
TRBV7-2,NA,TRBD1,TRBJ2-1,CASSLGTGTGNDEQFF,TGTGCCAGCAGCTTAGGGACCGGGACAGGGAACGATGAGCAGTTCTTC
TRBV9,NA,NA,TRBJ2-3,CASTLGGSGSDTQYF,TGTGCCAGCACCCTAGGTGGTAGCGGATCAGATACGCAGTATTTT
TRBV21-1,once,NA,TRBJ2-7,CASSSWGGAGYNHEQYF,TGTGCCAGCAGCAGTTGGGGAGGGGCGGGGTACAATCACGAGCAGTACTTC
TRBV5-1,few,TRBD1,TRBJ2-7,CASSLWTGGDEQYF,TGCGCCAGCAGCTTGTGGACAGGGGGAGACGAGCAGTACTTC
TRBV4-3,NA,TRBD1,TRBJ1-1,CASSQVQGAMNTEAFF,TGCGCCAGCAGCCAAGTACAGGGGGCGATGAACACTGAAGCTTTCTTT
TRBV27,NA,NA,TRBJ2-6,CVQGGSQAGANVLTF,TGTGTTCAGGGGGGCAGTCAGGCCGGGGCCAACGTCCTGACTTTC
TRBV7-2,NA,TRBD2,TRBJ2-7,CASSLVTSGSPYEQYF,TGTGCCAGCAGCTTAGTGACTAGCGGGAGCCCCTACGAGCAGTACTTC
TRBV18,NA,NA,TRBJ2-6,CASSPVAGLVSGANVLTF,TGTGCCAGCTCACCCGTCGCGGGGCTCGTCTCTGGGGCCAACGTCCTGACTTTC
TRBV6-5,NA,NA,TRBJ1-6,CASSVDSSYNSPLHF,TGTGCCAGCAGTGTCGATAGCTCCTATAATTCACCCCTCCACTTT
TRBV30,NA,TRBD1,TRBJ2-7,CAWTPKGADYEQYF,TGTGCCTGGACTCCCAAGGGGGCGGACTACGAGCAGTACTTC
TRBV10-3,NA,TRBD2,TRBJ2-5,CAIKRLAGGQETQYF,TGTGCCATCAAACGACTAGCGGGGGGCCAAGAGACCCAGTACTTC
TRBV27,NA,NA,TRBJ1-2,CASSGSGTSYGYTF,TGTGCCAGCAGCGGATCCGGGACAAGTTATGGCTACACCTTC
TRBV7-2,NA,TRBD2,TRBJ2-2,CASSWGLANTGELFF,TGTGCCAGCAGCTGGGGACTAGCGAACACCGGGGAGCTGTTTTTT
TRBV29-1,NA,TRBD1,TRBJ1-1,CSAEHGQGSEAFF,TGCAGCGCCGAACATGGACAGGGGAGTGAAGCTTTCTTT
TRBV11-2,NA,NA,TRBJ1-5,CASSLEAGFNQPQHF,TGTGCCAGCAGCTTAGAAGCAGGCTTCAATCAGCCCCAGCATTTT
TRBV2,NA,TRBD2,TRBJ2-3,CASTALAGVGDTQYF,TGTGCCAGCACCGCCCTAGCGGGGGTAGGGGATACGCAGTATTTT
TRBV14,NA,NA,TRBJ2-5,CASSPGSQETQYF,TGTGCCAGCAGCCCAGGATCACAAGAGACCCAGTACTTC
TRBV9,NA,TRBD1,TRBJ2-3,CASSVGGGGDTQYF,TGTGCCAGCAGCGTAGGAGGGGGCGGAGATACGCAGTATTTT
TRBV7-2,NA,NA,TRBJ2-2,CASRSQGTITGELFF,TGTGCCAGCAGGTCACAGGGTACGATCACCGGGGAGCTGTTTTTT
TRBV11-3,few,NA,TRBJ1-1,CASSFRTAGSEAFF,TGTGCCAGCAGCTTTAGGACAGCAGGCTCTGAAGCTTTCTTT
TRBV19,NA,NA,TRBJ1-5,CASSIAAGVNQPQHF,TGTGCCAGTAGTATAGCGGCAGGCGTCAATCAGCCCCAGCATTTT
TRBV30,NA,NA,TRBJ1-3,CAWTQGGNTIYF,TGTGCCTGGACTCAGGGCGGAAACACCATATATTTT
TRBV6-6,NA,TRBD1,TRBJ1-2,CASSYRTGNGYTF,TGTGCCAGCAGTTACCGGACAGGGAATGGCTACACCTTC
TRBV7-9,few,NA,TRBJ1-1,CASSWRQAGTEAFF,TGTGCCAGCAGCTGGAGACAGGCGGGTACTGAAGCTTTCTTT
TRBV6-5,NA,NA,TRBJ1-1,CASSYSWALNTEAFF,TGTGCCAGCAGTTACTCTTGGGCCTTGAACACTGAAGCTTTCTTT
TRBV2,NA,NA,TRBJ1-5,CASSDSGKNQPQHF,TGTGCCAGCAGTGACTCGGGGAAAAATCAGCCCCAGCATTTT
TRBV9,NA,NA,TRBJ1-2,CASSVEGARADYGYTF,TGTGCCAGCAGCGTAGAAGGGGCCCGGGCCGACTATGGCTACACCTTC
TRBV7-6,NA,NA,TRBJ1-5,CASSLGGGFNQPQHF,TGTGCCAGCAGCTTAGGTGGCGGATTCAATCAGCCCCAGCATTTT